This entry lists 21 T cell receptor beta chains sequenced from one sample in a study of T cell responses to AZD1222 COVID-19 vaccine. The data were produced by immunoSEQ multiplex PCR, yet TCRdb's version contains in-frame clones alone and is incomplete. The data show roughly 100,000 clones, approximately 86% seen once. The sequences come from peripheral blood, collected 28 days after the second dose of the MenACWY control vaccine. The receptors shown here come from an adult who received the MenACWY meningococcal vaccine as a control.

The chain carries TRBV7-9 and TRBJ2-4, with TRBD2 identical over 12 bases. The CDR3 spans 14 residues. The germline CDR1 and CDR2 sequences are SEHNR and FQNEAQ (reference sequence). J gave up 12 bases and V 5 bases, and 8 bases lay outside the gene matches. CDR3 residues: CASSPLAGGFGQYF. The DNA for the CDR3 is TGTGCCAGCAGCCCCCTAGCGGGGGGGTTCGGTCAGTACTTC.

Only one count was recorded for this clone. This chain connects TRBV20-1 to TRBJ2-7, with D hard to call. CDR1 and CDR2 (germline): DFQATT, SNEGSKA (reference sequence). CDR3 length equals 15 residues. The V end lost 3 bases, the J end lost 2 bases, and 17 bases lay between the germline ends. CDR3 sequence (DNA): TGCAGTGCTAGTGACCGGACGGCGAAAACCTACGAGCAGTACTTC. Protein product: CSASDRTAKTYEQYF.

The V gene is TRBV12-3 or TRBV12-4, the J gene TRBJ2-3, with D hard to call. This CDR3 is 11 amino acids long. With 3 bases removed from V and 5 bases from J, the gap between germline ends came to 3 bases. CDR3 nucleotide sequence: TGTGCCAGCAGTTTTGTAGATACGCAGTATTTT. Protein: CASSFVDTQYF.

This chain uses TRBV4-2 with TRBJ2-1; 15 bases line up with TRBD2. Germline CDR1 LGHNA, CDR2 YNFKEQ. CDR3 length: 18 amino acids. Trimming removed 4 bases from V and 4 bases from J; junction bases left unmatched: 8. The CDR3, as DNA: TGTGCCAGCAGCCCTACATCCGGGACTAGCGGGGGGTACAATGAGCAGTTCTTC. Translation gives CASSPTSGTSGGYNEQFF.

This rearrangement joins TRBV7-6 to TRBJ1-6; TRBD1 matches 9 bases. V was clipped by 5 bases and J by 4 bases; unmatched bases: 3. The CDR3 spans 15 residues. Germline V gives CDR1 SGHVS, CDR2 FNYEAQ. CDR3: CASSHGQGYNSPLHF. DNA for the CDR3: TGTGCCAGCAGCCACGGACAGGGGTATAATTCACCCCTCCACTTT.

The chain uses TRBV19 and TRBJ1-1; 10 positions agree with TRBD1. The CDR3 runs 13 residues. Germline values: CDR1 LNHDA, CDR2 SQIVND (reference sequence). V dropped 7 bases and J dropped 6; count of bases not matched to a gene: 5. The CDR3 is CASNRDRGSEAFF. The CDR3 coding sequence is TGTGCCAGTAACCGGGACAGGGGCTCTGAAGCTTTCTTT.

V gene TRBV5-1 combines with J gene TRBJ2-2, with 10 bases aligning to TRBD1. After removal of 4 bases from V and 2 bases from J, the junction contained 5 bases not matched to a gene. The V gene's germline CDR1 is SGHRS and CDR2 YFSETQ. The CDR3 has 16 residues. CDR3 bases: TGCGCCAGCAGCATGTCGACAGGGGGCAACACCGGGGAGCTGTTTTTT. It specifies CASSMSTGGNTGELFF.

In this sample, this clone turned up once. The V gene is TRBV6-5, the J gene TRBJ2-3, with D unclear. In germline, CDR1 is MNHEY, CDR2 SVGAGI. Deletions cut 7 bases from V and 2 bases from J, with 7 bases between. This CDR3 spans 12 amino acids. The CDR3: CASNDNTDTQYF. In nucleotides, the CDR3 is TGTGCCAGCAACGACAACACAGATACGCAGTATTTT.

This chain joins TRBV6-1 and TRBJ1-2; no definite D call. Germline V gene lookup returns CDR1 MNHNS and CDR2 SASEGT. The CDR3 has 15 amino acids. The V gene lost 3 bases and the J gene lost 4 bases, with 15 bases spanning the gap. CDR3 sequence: CASSEYSSGFYGYTF. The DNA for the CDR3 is TGTGCCAGCAGTGAGTACAGTTCGGGATTCTATGGCTACACCTTC.

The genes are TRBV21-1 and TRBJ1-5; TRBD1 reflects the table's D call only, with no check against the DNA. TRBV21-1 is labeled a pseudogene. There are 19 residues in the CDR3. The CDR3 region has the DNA TGTGCCAGTGGCCAGGGCCTATTTTCCGGGTCCGATAGCAATCAGCCCCAGCATTTT. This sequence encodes CASGQGLFSGSDSNQPQHF.

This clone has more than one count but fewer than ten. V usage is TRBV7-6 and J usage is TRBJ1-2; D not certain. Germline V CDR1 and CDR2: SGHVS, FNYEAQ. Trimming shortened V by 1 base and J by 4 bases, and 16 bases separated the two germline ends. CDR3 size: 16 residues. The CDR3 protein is CASSLGPPGSTYGYTF. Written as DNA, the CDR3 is TGTGCCAGCAGCTTAGGCCCCCCGGGCTCAACCTATGGCTACACCTTC.

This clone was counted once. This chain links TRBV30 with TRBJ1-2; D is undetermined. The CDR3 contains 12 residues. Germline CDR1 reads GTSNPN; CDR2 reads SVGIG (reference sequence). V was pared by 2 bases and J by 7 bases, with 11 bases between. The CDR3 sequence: CAWSIQSAGYTF. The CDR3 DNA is TGTGCCTGGAGTATCCAGTCAGCTGGCTACACCTTC.

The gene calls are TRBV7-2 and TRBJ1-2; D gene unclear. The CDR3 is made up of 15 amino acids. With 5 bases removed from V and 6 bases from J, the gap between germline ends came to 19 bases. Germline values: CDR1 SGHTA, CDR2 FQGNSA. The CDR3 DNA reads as TGTGCCAGCAGCCCAAGACCCCGGGTTACCGATGGCTACACCTTC. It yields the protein CASSPRPRVTDGYTF. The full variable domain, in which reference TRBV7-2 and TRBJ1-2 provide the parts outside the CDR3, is GAGVSQSPSNKVTEKGKDVELRCDPISGHTALYWYRQSLGQGLEFLIYFQGNSAPDKSGLPSDRFSAERTGGSVSTLTIQRTQQEDSAVYLCASSPRPRVTDGYTFGSGTRLTVV.

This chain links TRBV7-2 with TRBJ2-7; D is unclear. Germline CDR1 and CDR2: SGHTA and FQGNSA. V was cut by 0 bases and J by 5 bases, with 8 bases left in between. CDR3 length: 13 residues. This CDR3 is CASSLAAQDEQYF. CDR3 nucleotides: TGTGCCAGCAGCTTAGCGGCCCAGGACGAGCAGTACTTC.

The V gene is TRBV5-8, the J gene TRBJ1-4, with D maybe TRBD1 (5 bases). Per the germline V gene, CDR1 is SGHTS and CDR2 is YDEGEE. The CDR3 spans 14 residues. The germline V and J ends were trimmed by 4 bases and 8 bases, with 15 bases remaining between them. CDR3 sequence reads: CASSQQGLREKLFF. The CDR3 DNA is TGTGCCAGCAGCCAGCAGGGTTTGCGAGAAAAACTGTTTTTT.

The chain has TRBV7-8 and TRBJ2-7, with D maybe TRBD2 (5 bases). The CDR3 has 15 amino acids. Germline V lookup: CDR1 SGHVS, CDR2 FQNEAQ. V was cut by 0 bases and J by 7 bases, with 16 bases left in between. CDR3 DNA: TGTGCCAGCAGCTTAGCGGTTTCGAGGGTCGGGGAGCAGTACTTC. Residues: CASSLAVSRVGEQYF.

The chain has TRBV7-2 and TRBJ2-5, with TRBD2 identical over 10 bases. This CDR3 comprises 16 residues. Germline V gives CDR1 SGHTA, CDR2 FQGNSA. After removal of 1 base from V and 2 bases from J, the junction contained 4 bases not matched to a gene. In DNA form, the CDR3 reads TGTGCCAGCAGCTTAGGGCTACTAGCGGGGCAAGAGACCCAGTACTTC. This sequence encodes CASSLGLLAGQETQYF.

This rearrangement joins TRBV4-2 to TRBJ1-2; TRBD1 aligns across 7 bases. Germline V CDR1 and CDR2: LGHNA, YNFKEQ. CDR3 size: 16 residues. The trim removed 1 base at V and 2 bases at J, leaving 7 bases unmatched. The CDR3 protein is CASSQAVQGQNYGYTF. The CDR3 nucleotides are TGTGCCAGCAGCCAAGCGGTCCAGGGACAGAACTATGGCTACACCTTC.

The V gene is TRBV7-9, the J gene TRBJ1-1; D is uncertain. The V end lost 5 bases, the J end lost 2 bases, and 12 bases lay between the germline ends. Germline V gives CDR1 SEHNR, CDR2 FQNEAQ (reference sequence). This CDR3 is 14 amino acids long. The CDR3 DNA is TGTGCCAGCAGCCCTAGGACGAGTAACACTGAAGCTTTCTTT. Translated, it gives CASSPRTSNTEAFF.

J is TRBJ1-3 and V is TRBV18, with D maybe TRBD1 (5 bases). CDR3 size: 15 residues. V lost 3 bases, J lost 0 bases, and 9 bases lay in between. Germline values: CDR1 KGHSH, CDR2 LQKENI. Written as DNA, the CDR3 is TGTGCCAGCTCACCCGGGACGGACTCTGGAAACACCATATATTTT. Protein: CASSPGTDSGNTIYF.

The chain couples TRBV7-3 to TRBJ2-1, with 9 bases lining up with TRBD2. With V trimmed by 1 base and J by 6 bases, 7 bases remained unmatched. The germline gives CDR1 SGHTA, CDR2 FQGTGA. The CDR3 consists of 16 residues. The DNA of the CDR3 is TGTGCCAGCAGCTTAAGAATGAGCGGGGGGTCCAATGAGCAGTTCTTC. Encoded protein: CASSLRMSGGSNEQFF.